These 13 T cell receptor beta chains share one sample of origin, sequenced in a study of blood T cells in healthy people across ages. Through a sample-barcoded 5' primer and a J-beta primer mix, a second PCR was run for roughly 6 to 11 cycles. TCRdb re-called the 5' RACE reads with MiXCR, one entry per CDR3 protein. This repertoire shows around 500,000 distinct CDR3 sequences, roughly 48% found once; its top ten account for approximately 23%. The sequencing sample was made of blood. The receptors were gathered from a man at least 80 years old in good health.

The V call is TRBV11-1, the J call TRBJ2-5, with TRBD1 as a possible D gene (6 bases). CDR1 and CDR2 from the germline V gene are SGHAT and FQDESV (reference sequence). Trimming took off 6 bases at V and 2 bases at J, with 13 bases between the two ends. This CDR3 has 14 residues. The CDR3 nucleotides read TGTGCCAGCAGTGCCGGGACACATCAAGAGACCCAGTACTTC. Translation: CASSAGTHQETQYF.

V gene TRBV20-1 combines with J gene TRBJ2-2, with D maybe TRBD2 (6 bases). The CDR3 loop spans 17 amino acids. V was trimmed by 1 base and J by 2 bases, leaving 17 bases between them. From germline, CDR1 is DFQATT and CDR2 SNEGSKA (reference sequence). The CDR3 sequence: CSARAGLNSDNTGELFF. The CDR3 region has the DNA TGCAGTGCTAGAGCAGGACTAAACAGCGACAACACCGGGGAGCTGTTTTTT.

This clonotype was observed a few times. CDR3 region: CASSFHEDGVYTF. The CDR3 DNA reads TGTGCCAGCAGCTTCCACGAGGACGGAGTCTACACCTTC. This rearrangement joins TRBV7-2 to TRBJ1-2, with unresolved D. V shed 3 bases and J shed 10 bases, with 15 bases lying between them. CDR1 is SGHTA and CDR2 is FQGNSA in the germline V gene. The CDR3 length is 13 residues.

The chain carries TRBV5-1 and TRBJ2-3; TRBD2 matches at 12 bases. The germline V gene has CDR1 SGHRS and CDR2 YFSETQ. This CDR3 has 17 residues. After removal of 4 bases from V and 3 bases from J, the junction contained 9 bases not matched to a gene. The CDR3 protein is CASSVRTSGTVTDTQYF. CDR3 DNA: TGCGCCAGCAGCGTCCGGACTAGCGGGACGGTAACAGATACGCAGTATTTT.

The chain is built from TRBV20-1 and TRBJ2-1; D is uncertain. The germline CDR1 and CDR2 sequences are DFQATT and SNEGSKA (reference sequence). V was cut by 3 bases and J by 10 bases, with 10 bases left in between. This CDR3 is built from 11 residues. The CDR3 protein is CSASTPSEQFF. As DNA, the CDR3 is TGCAGTGCTAGTACCCCCAGCGAGCAGTTCTTC.

Only one count was recorded for this clonotype. This chain connects TRBV2 to TRBJ2-1, with D tentatively TRBD2 (6 bases). Deletions cut 0 bases from V and 6 bases from J, with 15 bases between. This CDR3 region has 16 residues. Germline V gene data show CDR1 as SNHLY and CDR2 as FYNNEI. CDR3 nucleotide sequence: TGTGCCAGCAGTGAAGCGCGGGGCTACCGCGCCAATGAGCAGTTCTTC. It codes for CASSEARGYRANEQFF.

The chain employs TRBV3-1 and TRBJ2-5, with D perhaps TRBD2 (5 bases). The J call may be in error: the DNA end matches TRBJ2-7 better. The CDR3 has 16 residues. Germline lookup yields CDR1 LGHDT and CDR2 YNNKEL (reference sequence). CDR3 loop: CASSQDSEGWGYEQYF. The CDR3 bases are TGTGCCAGCAGCCAAGACTCCGAGGGCTGGGGATACGAGCAGTACTTC.

CDR3: CSVERGRGVRNTEAFF. CDR3 nucleotides: TGCAGCGTTGAAAGGGGACGCGGTGTGAGGAACACTGAAGCTTTCTTT. This chain joins TRBV29-1 and TRBJ1-1; weak D call: TRBD1 (5 bases). V lost 2 bases, J lost 1 base, and 17 bases lay in between. This CDR3 comprises 16 residues. Germline V gene lookup returns CDR1 SQVTM and CDR2 ANQGSEA.

This clonotype appeared many times. The chain couples TRBV20-1 to TRBJ2-3; the D is unclear. The CDR3 has 15 amino acids. Germline V gives CDR1 DFQATT, CDR2 SNEGSKA (reference sequence). With 2 bases removed from V and 2 bases from J, the gap between germline ends came to 14 bases. The CDR3 DNA reads TGCAGTGCTAGATCCCCCCGCCCGGTCACAGATACGCAGTATTTT. Translated: CSARSPRPVTDTQYF.

The chain recombines TRBV7-2 with TRBJ1-4; 8 bases map to TRBD1. The V segment lost 1 base and the J segment 10 bases; nucleotides outside the gene matches: 2. From germline, CDR1 is SGHTA and CDR2 FQGNSA. CDR3 size: 13 residues. CDR3 DNA sequence: TGTGCCAGCAGCTTAGGAGGACAGGGAAAACTGTTTTTT. Amino acids: CASSLGGQGKLFF.

J is TRBJ2-7 and V is TRBV19, with D tentatively TRBD1 (6 bases). Trimming removed 3 bases at V and 2 bases at J, with 8 bases between. The CDR3 consists of 13 residues. Germline loops: CDR1 LNHDA, CDR2 SQIVND (reference sequence). In nucleotides, the CDR3 is TGTGCCAGTAGTATCCAGGGGCCCTACGAGCAGTACTTC. Translating it yields CASSIQGPYEQYF.

The chain has TRBV7-2 and TRBJ2-7; 7 bases map to TRBD1. V trimming: 4 bases; J trimming: 3 bases; junction bases outside the gene matches: 6. There are 14 residues in the CDR3. Looked up from germline, CDR1 is SGHTA and CDR2 is FQGNSA. CDR3 residues: CASSSDREIYEQYF. The CDR3 coding sequence is TGTGCCAGCAGCTCAGACAGGGAGATCTACGAGCAGTACTTC.

This clonotype was found a few times. The chain combines TRBV9 with TRBJ2-1, with D perhaps matching TRBD1 or TRBD2 (6 bases each). CDR1 and CDR2 from the germline V gene are SGDLS and YYNGEE. Between the trimmed V and J ends, which lost 0 bases and 3 bases, there was a span of 13 bases. The CDR3 has 16 residues. For the CDR3, the DNA is TGTGCCAGCAGCGTAGGACCGGGGGCCAGCTACAATGAGCAGTTCTTC. Amino acid sequence: CASSVGPGASYNEQFF.